A single sample gave rise to the 3 T cell receptor beta chains below, sequenced in a study of T cells in tumors after PD-1 blockade (dated by TCRdb to the late 2010s). This sample's time point label indicates: before anti-PD-1 therapy. Receptor amplification or capture employed the immunoSEQ multiplex PCR assay. TCRdb retrieved this table from immuneACCESS and kept in-frame rearrangements only. Not all clones are present; in checked studies, unresolved V genes account for under half, and no reason is known for the remainder. The sample includes roughly 48,000 clones, with over 75% observed a single time. The ten largest clones add up to just over 4% of the sample. The sample consisted of PBMCs, taken before anti-PD-1 treatment. These receptors were obtained from a human donor with basal cell carcinoma.

This clone is a singleton in its sample. The chain is built from TRBV3-1 (or the pseudogene TRBV3-2) and TRBJ2-2; no clear D. This CDR3 contains 14 residues. Germline loops: CDR1 LGHDT, CDR2 YNNKEL (reference sequence). V lost 0 bases and J 7 bases, leaving 9 bases between the germline ends. The CDR3 coding sequence is TGTGCCAGCAGCCAAGACGTGTACAGCGGGGAGCTGTTTTTT. It codes for CASSQDVYSGELFF.

The rearrangement uses TRBV7-9 and TRBJ1-2; 7 bases fit TRBD1. The CDR3 covers 15 residues. J was trimmed by 3 bases and V by 5 bases; bases with no gene match: 9. The V gene's germline CDR1 is SEHNR and CDR2 FQNEAQ (reference sequence). The CDR3 reads CASSPTSTGHYGYTF. As DNA, the CDR3 is TGTGCCAGCAGCCCCACCTCGACAGGGCACTATGGCTACACCTTC. The complete variable domain, with remaining parts taken from reference TRBV7-9 and TRBJ1-2, reads DTGVSQNPRHKITKRGQNVTFRCDPISEHNRLYWYRQTLGQGPEFLTYFQNEAQLEKSRLLSDRFSAERPKGSFSTLEIQRTEQGDSAMYLCASSPTSTGHYGYTFGSGTRLTVV.

The V and J genes are TRBV6-5 and TRBJ1-1; D is possibly TRBD1 (6 bases). Germline V gene sequence: CDR1 MNHEY, CDR2 SVGAGI. Trimming removed 4 bases at V and 6 bases at J, with 12 bases between. This CDR3 is built from 13 residues. The CDR3: CASSFRGLAEAFF. DNA of the CDR3: TGTGCCAGCAGTTTCAGGGGTTTGGCTGAAGCTTTCTTT.